These 4 T cell receptor beta chains were sequenced from one sample in a study of blood T cell repertoires in COVID-19 (dated by TCRdb to about 2020). The library was obtained by the immunoSEQ multiplex PCR assay. What TCRdb holds here is the immuneACCESS table cut down to in-frame rearrangements. Part of the clones is not present; checked against another copy, under half of the missing clones reflect an unresolved V gene, and the others are unexplained. In this sample the table shows a few hundred thousand clones, around 86% of which occur a single time. The ten largest clones represent about 2.9% of the sample. Source material: peripheral blood. These receptors all come from a man in his fifties or sixties with acute or convalescent COVID-19.

The V call is TRBV28, the J call TRBJ2-7; D possibly corresponds to TRBD2 (6 bases). Germline CDR1 MDHEN, CDR2 SYDVKM. Trimming took off 7 bases at V and 7 bases at J, with 14 bases between the two ends. This CDR3 region has 12 residues. The CDR3 bases are TGTGCCAGCATGGAGGGCGGGTGGGAGCAGTACTTC. This codes for CASMEGGWEQYF.

V gene TRBV5-4 combines with J gene TRBJ2-1; TRBD2 aligns across 9 bases. The CDR3 is made up of 16 amino acids. V shed 0 bases, J shed 2 bases, and the junction held 3 bases outside the gene matches. CDR1 SGHNT and CDR2 YYREEE come from the germline V gene (reference sequence). CDR3 DNA sequence: TGTGCCAGCAGCTTGGCGGGCGGGGGGGCCTACAATGAGCAGTTCTTC. This sequence encodes CASSLAGGGAYNEQFF.

The chain carries TRBV5-1 and TRBJ2-1, with TRBD2 identical over 14 bases. Germline CDR1 SGHRS, CDR2 YFSETQ. V gave up 3 bases and J gave up 8 bases; unmatched junction bases: 1. CDR3 length: 14 amino acids. CDR3 sequence reads: CASSWGLAGDEQFF. The CDR3 region has the DNA TGCGCCAGCAGCTGGGGACTAGCGGGGGATGAGCAGTTCTTC. Variable domain in full (rest from reference TRBV5-1 and TRBJ2-1): KAGVTQTPRYLIKTRGQQVTLSCSPISGHRSVSWYQQTPGQGLQFLFEYFSETQRNKGNFPGRFSGRQFSNSRSEMNVSTLELGDSALYLCASSWGLAGDEQFFGPGTRLTVL.

V and J are TRBV18 and TRBJ1-1, with TRBD1 matching over 9 bases. CDR1 is KGHSH, CDR2 LQKENI, per germline. The CDR3 runs 14 residues. V gave up 6 bases and J gave up 4 bases; unmatched junction bases: 6. CDR3 amino acids: CASSIQGALTEAFF. DNA of the CDR3: TGTGCCAGCTCGATACAGGGGGCGCTCACTGAAGCTTTCTTT.